Listed below are T cell receptor beta chains from one sample, sequenced in a study of blood T cell repertoires in COVID-19. Libraries were prepared by immunoSEQ multiplex PCR; TCRdb keeps only in-frame clonotypes and omits some of them. The data contain 85,000 to 120,000 clones, approximately 80% of them seen just once; the ten biggest clones take up 5% to 8%. The sequenced sample consisted of peripheral blood. Every receptor here comes from a man aged 80 or over with COVID-19, enrolled during active disease. Both conserved end residues are part of each CDR3. D genes are given only for firm matches. Clone size is not always given. Where it is, it says once, few, many or a class for expanded clones.

d_call,clone_size,v_call,j_call,cdr3_aa,cdr3_nt
-,few,TRBV4-3,TRBJ1-2,CASSEYRSSYGYTF,TGCGCCAGCAGCGAATACAGAAGCAGCTATGGCTACACCTTC
-,-,TRBV28,TRBJ1-5,CASRRVVGNQPQHF,TGTGCCAGCAGGCGGGTGGTCGGCAATCAGCCCCAGCATTTT
TRBD2,-,TRBV6-5,TRBJ2-1,CASSYSAGEAYNEQFF,TGTGCCAGCAGTTACTCGGCGGGAGAGGCCTACAATGAGCAGTTCTTC
TRBD1,-,TRBV6-5,TRBJ2-5,CASSYGRTGIKTQYF,TGTGCCAGCAGTTACGGAAGGACAGGGATTAAGACCCAGTACTTC
-,-,TRBV5-1,TRBJ2-1,CASSLDPLGSGAGQFF,TGCGCCAGCAGCTTGGACCCCCTGGGAAGCGGCGCCGGACAGTTCTTC
TRBD1,-,TRBV5-1,TRBJ1-5,CASSLGTGGGQPQHF,TGCGCCAGCAGCTTGGGGACAGGGGGCGGTCAGCCCCAGCATTTT
-,-,TRBV6-5,TRBJ2-7,CASNLGRGTSYEQYF,TGTGCCAGTAATCTGGGCAGGGGTACGTCCTACGAGCAGTACTTC
TRBD2,-,TRBV18,TRBJ2-1,CASSQSGASYNEQFF,TGTGCCAGCTCCCAGAGCGGGGCGTCCTACAATGAGCAGTTCTTC
-,few,TRBV21-1,TRBJ2-7,CASSYDNPTGDRVFPSSSYEQYF,TGTGCCAGCAGCTACGACAACCCGACGGGTGACAGGGTCTTCCCTTCGAGCTCCTACGAGCAGTACTTC
-,-,TRBV7-8,TRBJ1-2,CASSHTDYTYGYTF,TGTGCCAGCAGCCACACTGACTATACCTATGGCTACACCTTC
-,-,TRBV7-3,TRBJ2-5,CASSFRGRETQYF,TGTGCCAGCAGCTTTCGGGGGAGGGAGACCCAGTACTTC
TRBD2,-,TRBV7-3,TRBJ2-1,CASSPSGRSSYNEQFF,TGTGCCAGCAGTCCTAGCGGGAGGAGCTCCTACAATGAGCAGTTCTTC
TRBD1,-,TRBV4-1,TRBJ2-7,CASSDRDRGNEQYF,TGCGCCAGCAGCGACCGGGACAGGGGAAACGAGCAGTACTTC